This TCR beta chain was sequenced for a study of cytotoxic CD8 clonotypes in ibrutinib-treated CLL (dated by TCRdb to the early 2020s). Some background on the complete study: The cohort had about ten relapsed/refractory and under 16 treatment-naive patients; some 17 were IGHV unmutated. On average, each sample had 255,043 productive templates and more than 75,000 productive rearrangements. Every sample from remission and from progressive disease was obtained while the patients were still on ibrutinib. Of the 90 or so participants in the trial, about 25 had longitudinal samples available. The response samples were drawn at a median of roughly twelve months into treatment, with a range of about 6 to 36 months. Partial responses were observed in roughly 25 patients and complete responses in 2; after a median follow-up of roughly 72 months, remission was maintained in roughly 14 patients and progression was observed in roughly twelve. Cryopreserved peripheral blood mononuclear cells were collected at three points: before therapy, at response, and at either sustained remission or disease progression.

The germline V gene encodes CDR1 SGHNT and CDR2 YYREEE (reference sequence). Taken from cysteine to phenylalanine, the CDR3 has 15 residues. The DNA shown is the 45-base CDR3, in frame from base 1. V drops 4 bases and J drops 5 bases, leaving 18 bases in between. Overall study results and their limits: Public clonotypes were rare and either shrank or stayed stable during treatment, and the rise in clonality at ibrutinib response reflected expansion of private clonotypes. At baseline, clonality was higher than in age-matched healthy donors and showed a strong correlation with circulating CD8+ T-cell counts. At ibrutinib response clonality went up, during sustained remission it held steady, and at progression it dropped back toward baseline. Sampling times were not matched between patients in sustained remission and patients whose disease was progressing, and lymph node repertoires were not examined.

A MiSeq instrument was used for deep resolution sequencing, which targeted depths ranging from 1 in 1 million up to 1 in 200,000 T cells, with coverage averaging 10x for each clonotype. The immunoSEQ hsTCRB Kit was used to generate the TCR beta libraries. In the source study's methods: The data were analyzed with ImmunoSEQ Analyzer and ImmunoSEQ Data Assistant, and V, D and J gene assignments followed IMGT definitions. Clonality, with values ranging from 0 to 1, was calculated as one minus the normalized Shannon entropy of productive rearrangement frequencies. Public clonotype analysis was restricted to overrepresented clonotypes comprising at least 0.05% of each patient's repertoire. About a dozen repertoires from age-matched healthy donors, obtained from immuneACCESS, served as clonality controls. This immuneACCESS table, as held by TCRdb, lists in-frame sequences with V and J called but not all clones. Of the missing ones, under half trace to an unresolved V gene in checked studies; the others have no known cause. The V and J calls and clone size were taken over from that table, and D and trimming were inferred from the DNA. For this sample the table gives fewer than 400,000 clones, of which about 61% were detected only once. The top ten clonotypes cover just under 6.5% of the sample.

For TCR beta library preparation, 1.5 to 2.5 micrograms of genomic DNA was extracted from cryopreserved PBMCs. High-throughput TCR beta sequencing was performed on longitudinal blood samples from CLL patients receiving ibrutinib monotherapy. The patients took part in an open-label, single-center phase 2 trial of ibrutinib monotherapy. As to this clone: Its antigen specificity is not known. Base qualities are not recorded, but no much larger clone differs from it by a single base.

Here the sequenced sample was PBMCs, taken after 36 months of ibrutinib treatment. Here the chain combines TRBV5-4 and TRBJ2-5, with the D gene call left open. The receptor's source is a human donor with chronic lymphocytic leukemia. The DNA sequence is TGTGCCAGCAGCCCTTCGACCGGAAGGTTGGAGACCCAGTACTTC. It is translated as CASSPSTGRLETQYF.